This T cell receptor (beta chain) was identified during a study of blood T cell repertoires in COVID-19. Study-level background: Material from acute and convalescent COVID-19 was sourced from the United States, Italy and Spain.

Data came from immunoSEQ multiplex PCR; TCRdb stores just in-frame clones and leaves some out. The sample holds 280,000 or so clones, almost 90% seen once. Individuals aged roughly 18 to 95 years were recruited from about two dozen US areas. Clinical history reported by participants formed the basis on which cohorts were assigned. The CDR3 sequence is 16 residues long. Trimming took off 0 bases at V and 6 bases at J, with 16 bases between the two ends. Germline V gene lookup returns CDR1 ENHRY and CDR2 SYGVKD. The sample comprised PBMCs or T cells enriched from blood (not recorded which). The rearrangement joins TRBV10-3 to TRBJ2-3; TRBD2 is a possible D gene (5 bases). The sequence was obtained from a young woman with acute COVID-19. DNA for the CDR3: TGTGCCATCAGTGAGTCGGATATCCCCCCGGGGGATACGCAGTATTTT. This codes for CAISESDIPPGDTQYF.